This TCR beta chain was sequenced during a study of T cells in localized non-small cell lung cancer. Overall study results and limits: Out of the top 100 tumor clones, a median around 57 were seen in adjacent lung. It was uninvolved adjacent lung that showed the highest T cell clonality, exceeding tumor.

With regard to this clone: No antigen is known for it.

Libraries were prepared by immunoSEQ multiplex PCR; TCRdb keeps only in-frame clonotypes and omits some of them. This table has roughly 9,000 clones, 85% to 90% appearing once. Germline V gives CDR1 ENHRY, CDR2 SYGVKD. The length of the CDR3 is 14 residues. Losses at the gene ends were 0 bases for V and 9 bases for J; bases not matched to a gene: 5. The origin of this receptor is a female donor older than 55 with stage II squamous cell lung carcinoma. The V and J genes are TRBV10-3 and TRBJ2-4; the match to TRBD2 covers 7 bases. The input for sequencing was peripheral blood, taken before any cancer treatment. The CDR3 spells CAISESAGDGIQYF. In DNA form, the CDR3 reads TGTGCCATCAGTGAGTCGGCGGGGGATGGCATTCAGTACTTC.